Shown below are 28 T cell receptor beta chains from a single sample sequenced in a study of shared clonotypes between healthy human individuals. Sequencing used immunoSEQ multiplex PCR; TCRdb keeps in-frame clones, though not all of them. This sample has some 2,000,000 clones, with approximately 94% found just once. The sequencing input was naive CD4+ T cells sorted from blood. Documented subset: CD45RA+ positively selected. The receptors derive from a man aged 18 to 30 in good health.

The genes are TRBV7-2 and TRBJ1-1; 7 bases match TRBD1. This CDR3 region has 13 residues. Germline CDR1 SGHTA, CDR2 FQGNSA. V shed 5 bases and J 6 bases; nucleotides not matched to a gene: 6. The DNA for the CDR3 is TGTGCCAGCAGCACCCGGACAGGTCCTGAAGCTTTCTTT. Protein: CASSTRTGPEAFF.

The chain joins TRBV5-1 to TRBJ2-7; 8 bases are shared with TRBD2. The V gene end was trimmed by 0 bases and the J gene end by 3 bases; junction bases not matched to a gene: 11. The CDR3 length is 17 residues. CDR1 is SGHRS, CDR2 YFSETQ, per germline. The CDR3 sequence: CASSLGLSGGFLYEQYF. The DNA of the CDR3 is TGCGCCAGCAGCTTGGGTCTAAGCGGGGGCTTTCTCTACGAGCAGTACTTC. Together with reference TRBV5-1 and TRBJ2-7, the CDR3 gives the full variable domain: KAGVTQTPRYLIKTRGQQVTLSCSPISGHRSVSWYQQTPGQGLQFLFEYFSETQRNKGNFPGRFSGRQFSNSRSEMNVSTLELGDSALYLCASSLGLSGGFLYEQYFGPGTRLTVT.

The chain uses TRBV29-1 and TRBJ1-2; weak D call: TRBD1 (5 bases). CDR1 and CDR2 from the germline V gene are SQVTM and ANQGSEA. Deletions cut 6 bases from V and 12 bases from J, with 23 bases between. The CDR3 loop spans 13 amino acids. CDR3 coding DNA: TGCAGCGTCTGGGACTCGTCTCGGGACTTGGACACCTTC. Its protein is CSVWDSSRDLDTF.

Worth noting for this clone: The same CDR3 arises from other DNA sequences in this sample as well. The chain links TRBV10-1 to TRBJ2-2; D is ambiguous. The CDR3 length is 12 residues. V lost 5 bases to trimming and J lost 2 bases, with 3 bases between them. Germline CDR1 WNHNN, CDR2 SYGVQD (reference sequence). The CDR3 protein is CASSRNTGELFF. For the CDR3, the DNA is TGCGCCAGCAGTCGCAACACCGGGGAGCTGTTTTTT.

The chain recombines TRBV30 with TRBJ1-5; possible D gene TRBD1, 5 bases. CDR3 length: 15 residues. Between the trimmed V and J ends, which lost 5 bases and 0 bases, there was a span of 14 bases. Germline V gene sequence: CDR1 GTSNPN, CDR2 SVGIG (reference sequence). For the CDR3, the DNA is TGTGCCTGGTCCGAGGGGATTTATAGCAATCAGCCCCAGCATTTT. Translation gives CAWSEGIYSNQPQHF.

The chain carries TRBV2 and TRBJ1-4; possible D gene TRBD1, 5 bases. The germline gives CDR1 SNHLY, CDR2 FYNNEI. V lost 2 bases and J 5 bases, leaving 9 bases between the germline ends. This CDR3 region has 14 residues. The CDR3 DNA follows: TGTGCCAGCAGTGAATCAGGGTTCAATGAAAAACTGTTTTTT. Translation: CASSESGFNEKLFF.

The chain uses TRBV5-5 and TRBJ2-1; 11 bases fit TRBD2. The length of the CDR3 is 15 residues. Germline V gene sequence: CDR1 SGHKS, CDR2 YYEKEE (reference sequence). The ends lost 4 bases at V and 3 bases at J; junction bases unmatched: 3. CDR3 residues: CASSPGLAVYNEQFF. In DNA form, the CDR3 reads TGTGCCAGCAGCCCGGGACTAGCGGTCTACAATGAGCAGTTCTTC.

The genes are TRBV5-1 and TRBJ2-1; the match to TRBD1 covers 11 bases. V shed 4 bases and J 7 bases; nucleotides not matched to a gene: 7. Germline values: CDR1 SGHRS, CDR2 YFSETQ. This CDR3 is built from 15 residues. CDR3 amino acids: CASSHPGTGGNEQFF. The CDR3 coding sequence is TGCGCCAGCAGCCACCCCGGGACAGGGGGAAATGAGCAGTTCTTC.

This chain uses TRBV6-5 with TRBJ2-5; TRBD1 agrees at 7 bases. Looked up from germline, CDR1 is MNHEY and CDR2 is SVGAGI. CDR3 length: 14 amino acids. Germline trimming cut 4 bases from V and 2 bases from J; bases unmatched to any gene: 4. CDR3 in DNA: TGTGCCAGCAGTTTAAACAGGGGTCAAGAGACCCAGTACTTC. This codes for CASSLNRGQETQYF.

The chain is built from TRBV10-3 and TRBJ1-1; D ambiguous. Germline loops: CDR1 ENHRY, CDR2 SYGVKD. The CDR3 covers 13 residues. V lost 7 bases and J lost 1, with 10 bases in between. Here the CDR3 reads CAIKEDSNTEAFF. The CDR3 nucleotides are TGTGCCATCAAGGAGGACTCGAACACTGAAGCTTTCTTT.

This clone was seen once. CDR3 DNA sequence: TGTGCCAGCAGTTTCATCGGTCACTCCTACGAGCAGTACTTC. It encodes CASSFIGHSYEQYF. The gene calls are TRBV6-1 and TRBJ2-7; D not certain. The CDR3 runs 14 residues. Per germline, CDR1 MNHNS and CDR2 SASEGT. Trimming removed 5 bases at V and 0 bases at J, with 11 bases between.

The V call is TRBV29-1, the J call TRBJ2-7, with unresolved D. The CDR3 sequence is 12 residues long. Trimming shortened V by 2 bases and J by 4 bases, and 9 bases separated the two germline ends. Germline V gives CDR1 SQVTM, CDR2 ANQGSEA. The CDR3, as DNA: TGCAGCGTTGAAATGAACACTTACGAGCAGTACTTC. Protein product: CSVEMNTYEQYF.

The genes are TRBV9 and TRBJ2-5; 12 bases match TRBD2. Germline V lookup: CDR1 SGDLS, CDR2 YYNGEE. This CDR3 comprises 16 residues. V was clipped by 4 bases and J by 4 bases; unmatched bases: 8. The CDR3 nucleotides read TGTGCCAGCAGCCCACAACTAGCGGGAGGAGCAGAGACCCAGTACTTC. It translates to CASSPQLAGGAETQYF.

The V call is TRBV7-2, the J call TRBJ1-1, with a weak D call TRBD1 (5 bases). V shed 8 bases and J shed 4 bases, with 8 bases lying between them. The CDR3 spans 11 residues. The germline CDR1 and CDR2 sequences are SGHTA and FQGNSA. The CDR3 nucleotides read TGTGCCAGCGGGGACCGCACTGAAGCTTTCTTT. Amino acids: CASGDRTEAFF.

In nucleotides, the CDR3 is TGCGCCAGCAGCTTGCGCGGGCAGGCAACGCAGTATTTT. This gives the protein CASSLRGQATQYF. The chain recombines TRBV5-1 with TRBJ2-3, with TRBD2 as a possible D gene (5 bases). This CDR3 spans 13 amino acids. Germline V gives CDR1 SGHRS, CDR2 YFSETQ. V was trimmed by 1 base and J by 9 bases, leaving 12 bases between them.

The chain couples TRBV6-1 to TRBJ1-5; 7 bases agree with TRBD1. Germline V gives CDR1 MNHNS, CDR2 SASEGT. The junction had 8 bases not matched to a gene; V was cut back by 6 bases and J by 3 bases. The CDR3 has 15 amino acids. This CDR3 reads CASRSRDSDNQPQHF. DNA for the CDR3: TGTGCCAGCAGATCCCGGGACAGCGACAATCAGCCCCAGCATTTT.

The chain recombines TRBV4-3 with TRBJ2-2; D perhaps matches TRBD1 (6 bases). This CDR3 has 15 amino acids. Per germline, CDR1 LGHNA and CDR2 YSLEER. V gave up 2 bases and J gave up 3 bases, with 10 bases separating them. CDR3 in amino acids: CASSQSDRDTGELFF. CDR3 nucleotides: TGCGCCAGCAGCCAATCGGACAGAGACACCGGGGAGCTGTTTTTT.

The chain couples TRBV7-2 to TRBJ2-7; 7 nucleotides agree with TRBD2. Germline CDR1 SGHTA, CDR2 FQGNSA. The CDR3 is made up of 14 amino acids. V lost 1 base to trimming and J lost 6 bases; unmatched junction nucleotides: 6. The CDR3 sequence is CASSLDSGRVEQYF. CDR3 bases: TGTGCCAGCAGCTTAGATTCAGGGAGGGTCGAGCAGTACTTC.

The V and J genes are TRBV6-4 and TRBJ2-3; 13 bases map to TRBD2. V gave up 8 bases and J gave up 4 bases; unmatched junction bases: 15. The CDR3 contains 18 residues. The V gene's germline CDR1 is MRHNA and CDR2 SNTAGT. The CDR3 DNA is TGTGCCAGCGGGACAGGGATGGGACTAGCGGGAAAGGCAGATACGCAGTATTTT. This gives the protein CASGTGMGLAGKADTQYF.

The V and J genes are TRBV2 and TRBJ2-5; 9 bases agree with TRBD1. Germline values: CDR1 SNHLY, CDR2 FYNNEI. Trimming removed 7 bases from V and 5 bases from J; junction bases left unmatched: 11. The CDR3 extends over 15 amino acids. CDR3 bases: TGTGCCAGCACCCCGGGACAGGGATCGAGCGAGACCCAGTACTTC. It encodes CASTPGQGSSETQYF.

The CDR3 loop reads CASSHGLAGARETQYF. CDR3 bases: TGTGCCAGCAGCCACGGACTAGCGGGAGCTCGAGAGACCCAGTACTTC. V usage is TRBV5-4 and J usage is TRBJ2-5, with 13 nucleotides matching TRBD2. Germline trimming cut 4 bases from V and 4 bases from J; bases unmatched to any gene: 7. The germline gives CDR1 SGHNT, CDR2 YYREEE (reference sequence). CDR3 size: 16 residues.

This rearrangement joins TRBV20-1 to TRBJ2-5; maybe TRBD1 (6 bases). The CDR3 consists of 11 residues. Per germline, CDR1 DFQATT and CDR2 SNEGSKA (reference sequence). V was clipped by 4 bases and J by 5 bases, with 8 bases between them. The CDR3 DNA follows: TGCAGTGCTAAGAGGGGGGAGACCCAGTACTTC. It translates to CSAKRGETQYF.

The chain links TRBV29-1 to TRBJ2-7; no clear D. This CDR3 spans 12 amino acids. Germline CDR1 and CDR2: SQVTM and ANQGSEA. Trimming shortened V by 4 bases and J by 2 bases, and 9 bases separated the two germline ends. CDR3 in DNA: TGCAGCGTTGGTCATGGAACCTACGAGCAGTACTTC. Translation: CSVGHGTYEQYF.

This chain joins TRBV7-2 and TRBJ2-5; D unclear. The V end was cut by 1 base, the J end by 0 bases, with 6 bases between. Germline V gene sequence: CDR1 SGHTA, CDR2 FQGNSA. The CDR3 spans 14 residues. CDR3 protein: CASSLVQNQETQYF. The CDR3 DNA follows: TGTGCCAGCAGCTTAGTACAGAACCAAGAGACCCAGTACTTC.

The genes are TRBV2 and TRBJ1-2; possibly TRBD1 for D (5 bases). V was pared by 3 bases and J by 5 bases, with 19 bases between. Per germline, CDR1 SNHLY and CDR2 FYNNEI. The length of the CDR3 is 16 residues. The CDR3 region is CASSDYFQGAPYGYTF. CDR3 DNA: TGTGCCAGCAGTGATTATTTTCAGGGCGCCCCTTATGGCTACACCTTC.

V and J are TRBV18 and TRBJ1-1, with TRBD1 as a possible D gene (6 bases). Trimming removed 3 bases from V and 6 bases from J, with 11 bases in between. The CDR3 is 13 amino acids. CDR1 and CDR2 from the germline V gene are KGHSH and LQKENI. The CDR3 sequence: CASSPSGAAEAFF. The CDR3 region has the DNA TGTGCCAGCTCACCCTCGGGGGCGGCTGAAGCTTTCTTT. Looking up the rest from reference TRBV18 and TRBJ1-1 gives the full variable domain: NAGVMQNPRHLVRRRGQEARLRCSPMKGHSHVYWYRQLPEEGLKFMVYLQKENIIDESGMPKERFSAEFPKEGPSILRIQQVVRGDSAAYFCASSPSGAAEAFFGQGTRLTVV.

The chain joins TRBV4-2 to TRBJ2-1; 9 bases fit TRBD2. The CDR3 spans 19 residues. Trimming cost V 0 bases and J 0 bases; bases outside gene matches: 9. The germline CDR1 and CDR2 sequences are LGHNA and YNFKEQ. For the CDR3, the DNA is TGTGCCAGCAGCCAAGATCCTACTACTAGCGGGCGCTCCTACAATGAGCAGTTCTTC. Protein product: CASSQDPTTSGRSYNEQFF.

This clone was observed a single time. V gene TRBV5-4 combines with J gene TRBJ2-7, with a possible D match to TRBD2 (6 bases). V shed 4 bases and J shed 0 bases, with 11 bases lying between them. The CDR3 covers 14 residues. Germline loops: CDR1 SGHNT, CDR2 YYREEE (reference sequence). CDR3 nucleotide sequence: TGTGCCAGCAGCACGGGACTTGCCTCCTACGAGCAGTACTTC. It encodes CASSTGLASYEQYF.